The 3 T cell receptor beta chains reported below all come from one sample, sequenced in a study of blood T cell repertoires in COVID-19. TCRdb's copy holds only in-frame clones and misses some; the assay was immunoSEQ multiplex PCR. The sample has 88,000 or so clones; around 86% are singletons. The sample was peripheral blood. Source of these receptors: a man aged 55 to 70 with acute or convalescent COVID-19.

The chain recombines TRBV29-1 with TRBJ1-1, with 8 positions matching TRBD1. The trim removed 3 bases at V and 0 bases at J, leaving 6 bases unmatched. The CDR3 is 15 amino acids. The germline V gene has CDR1 SQVTM and CDR2 ANQGSEA. CDR3: CSVEPRTGLNTEAFF. DNA of the CDR3: TGCAGCGTTGAGCCCCGGACAGGGCTGAACACTGAAGCTTTCTTT.

The chain combines TRBV3-1 (or the pseudogene TRBV3-2) with TRBJ2-3; D is perhaps TRBD2 (6 bases). The germline CDR1 and CDR2 sequences are LGHDT and YNNKEL (reference sequence). The CDR3 has 13 residues. Deletions cut 4 bases from V and 4 bases from J, with 9 bases between. The chain's CDR3 is CASSPGRADTQYF. The DNA for the CDR3 is TGTGCCAGCAGCCCCGGGAGAGCAGATACGCAGTATTTT.

The J gene is TRBJ1-5, the V gene TRBV30; D perhaps matches TRBD1 (5 bases). Germline V lookup: CDR1 GTSNPN, CDR2 SVGIG (reference sequence). V lost 1 base and J lost 3, with 7 bases in between. This CDR3 has 13 amino acids. The CDR3 DNA sequence: TGTGCCTGGAGTGGACAGCACAATCAGCCCCAGCATTTT. This gives the protein CAWSGQHNQPQHF.